The 17 T cell receptor beta chains given below trace back to one sample, sequenced in a study of beta chain features in type 1 diabetes (dated by TCRdb to the late 2010s). Findings and caveats that apply to the study as a whole: In all four CD4+ subsets, TCRB CDR3 length was moderately but significantly shorter in type 1 diabetes patients.

The library relied on the immunoSEQ multiplex PCR assay. The entire isolated RNA was reverse transcribed using the High Capacity cDNA Reverse Transcription Kit, and thus expressed TCRB transcripts were sequenced. TCRdb holds this immuneACCESS table with in-frame rearrangements only. Some clones are missing; in checked studies, unresolved V genes explain under half, and the rest has no known cause. In this sample the table shows some 370,000 clones, around 9.6% of which occur a single time. The ten largest clones add up to about 0.63% of the sample. Their target antigens are unknown. The sample consisted of central memory CD4+ T cells from blood. The receptors here all came from a man between 25 and 39 years old with type 1 diabetes.

This rearrangement joins TRBV7-9 to TRBJ1-1; TRBD1 matches 7 bases. V was clipped by 1 base and J by 10 bases; unmatched bases: 9. This CDR3 contains 14 residues. Germline CDR1 reads SEHNR; CDR2 reads FQNEAQ (reference sequence). The CDR3 DNA follows: TGTGCCAGCAGCTTAGGAGGGGGCCACTACGGAGCTTTCTTT. It codes for CASSLGGGHYGAFF. Looking up the rest from reference TRBV7-9 and TRBJ1-1 gives the full variable domain: DTGVSQNPRHKITKRGQNVTFRCDPISEHNRLYWYRQTLGQGPEFLTYFQNEAQLEKSRLLSDRFSAERPKGSFSTLEIQRTEQGDSAMYLCASSLGGGHYGAFFGQGTRLTVV.

The genes are TRBV7-9 and TRBJ2-3; 8 bases match TRBD1. The V segment lost 3 bases and the J segment 14 bases; nucleotides outside the gene matches: 10. The CDR3 totals 13 residues. Germline V lookup: CDR1 SEHNR, CDR2 FQNEAQ (reference sequence). CDR3 bases: TGTGCCAGCAGCTTCGGAGGGGGACAGGTTCCGTATTTT. Residues: CASSFGGGQVPYF.

This clone was recorded a few times. The genes are TRBV18 and TRBJ2-4; D unresolved. Trimming stripped 3 bases from V and 6 bases from J, with 6 bases between. The CDR3 is made up of 12 amino acids. The germline CDR1 and CDR2 sequences are KGHSH and LQKENI. The CDR3 nucleotides read TGTGCCAGCTCACCGCGGCGAAACATTCAGTACTTC. This translates into CASSPRRNIQYF.

The gene calls are TRBV28 and TRBJ1-1; D remains unclear. The CDR3 sequence is 11 residues long. V gave up 3 bases and J gave up 12 bases, with 11 bases separating them. Germline lookup yields CDR1 MDHEN and CDR2 SYDVKM. The CDR3 region has the DNA TGTGCCAGCAGTTTCGAGACCGGGACTTTCTTT. It translates to CASSFETGTFF.

The table lists this clone with a few counts. The CDR3 DNA follows: TGTGCCAGCAGTTTGGGGGCTACGAGCAGTACGCAGTACTTC. It encodes CASSLGATSSTQYF. The chain is built from TRBV28 and TRBJ2-7; tentative D call: TRBD1 (6 bases). The V end was cut by 3 bases, the J end by 9 bases, with 18 bases between. In germline, CDR1 is MDHEN, CDR2 SYDVKM. The CDR3 is made up of 14 amino acids.

CDR3 coding DNA: TGTGCCAGCAAAACCGGGACAGGGCGTGATTCACCCCTCCACTTT. Its protein product is CASKTGTGRDSPLHF. This rearrangement joins TRBV2 to TRBJ1-6, with 9 bases identical to TRBD1. Losses at the gene ends were 7 bases for V and 8 bases for J; bases not matched to a gene: 9. The length of the CDR3 is 15 residues. The germline V gene encodes CDR1 SNHLY and CDR2 FYNNEI.

This clone was counted between two and nine times. The sample carries other DNA sequences with the same CDR3. The chain joins TRBV29-1 to TRBJ2-3; TRBD1 matches 8 bases. Trimming removed 7 bases from V and 1 base from J; junction bases left unmatched: 4. The CDR3 has 13 amino acids. The germline V gene encodes CDR1 SQVTM and CDR2 ANQGSEA. The CDR3 reads CSGDRGGTDTQYF. CDR3 bases: TGCAGCGGTGACAGGGGAGGCACAGATACGCAGTATTTT.

This clone was detected ten times or more. This sequence joins TRBV10-3 and TRBJ2-5; possibly TRBD1 for D (6 bases). Germline V lookup: CDR1 ENHRY, CDR2 SYGVKD. CDR3 length equals 12 residues. Trimming left V 6 bases short and J 1 base short, with 6 bases between. This chain's CDR3 is CAIRDSQETQYF. CDR3 bases: TGTGCCATCAGGGACAGCCAAGAGACCCAGTACTTC.

The chain recombines TRBV5-4 with TRBJ1-5, with TRBD1 matching 9 bases. Germline V CDR1 and CDR2: SGHNT, YYREEE (reference sequence). V trimming: 4 bases; J trimming: 6 bases; junction bases outside the gene matches: 8. This CDR3 is built from 15 residues. The CDR3 coding sequence is TGTGCCAGCAGCCCGGGAGGGACAGGGAGTCAGCCCCAGCATTTT. As protein: CASSPGGTGSQPQHF.

This clone turned up a few times. The rearrangement uses TRBV5-1 and TRBJ2-5, with D unresolved. The CDR3 spans 16 residues. CDR1 and CDR2 (germline): SGHRS, YFSETQ. V lost 5 bases to trimming and J lost 0 bases, with 17 bases between them. DNA of the CDR3: TGCGCCAGCAGATTGTTGAGCCAGACGTACCAAGAGACCCAGTACTTC. Amino acid sequence: CASRLLSQTYQETQYF.

This clone was counted only a few times. The same CDR3 arises from other DNA sequences in this sample as well. V is TRBV29-1 and J is TRBJ2-5; D unclear. CDR1 SQVTM and CDR2 ANQGSEA come from the germline V gene. The CDR3 sequence is 12 residues long. Trimming cost V 6 bases and J 2 bases, with 10 bases left between them. CDR3 sequence: CSVGQVQETQYF. CDR3 DNA: TGCAGCGTCGGTCAGGTACAAGAGACCCAGTACTTC.

The rearrangement uses TRBV19 and TRBJ2-1; D gene ambiguous. The ends were cut back, 0 bases at V and 12 bases at J, with 12 bases in the middle. Per the germline V gene, CDR1 is LNHDA and CDR2 is SQIVND (reference sequence). The CDR3 has 13 residues. The CDR3 is CASSIDLNYGQFF. The CDR3 DNA follows: TGTGCCAGTAGTATAGATCTGAACTACGGGCAGTTCTTC. Filled out from reference TRBV19 and TRBJ2-1, the complete variable domain reads DGGITQSPKYLFRKEGQNVTLSCEQNLNHDAMYWYRQDPGQGLRLIYYSQIVNDFQKGDIAEGYSVSREKKESFPLTVTSAQKNPTAFYLCASSIDLNYGQFFGPGTRLTVL.

This clone was found many times. The chain combines TRBV10-3 with TRBJ2-7; 10 bases agree with TRBD1. This CDR3 has 15 residues. Looked up from germline, CDR1 is ENHRY and CDR2 is SYGVKD. V lost 2 bases to trimming and J lost 2 bases; unmatched junction nucleotides: 3. The CDR3, as DNA: TGTGCCATCAGTGAGCGGGGGACAGGGGCCTACGAGCAGTACTTC. It encodes CAISERGTGAYEQYF.

This clone was seen repeatedly, ten times or more. This sequence joins TRBV10-3 and TRBJ1-5, with D tentatively TRBD1 (6 bases). The germline V and J ends were trimmed by 10 bases and 2 bases, with 15 bases remaining between them. Germline V gene sequence: CDR1 ENHRY, CDR2 SYGVKD. This CDR3 is 14 amino acids long. CDR3 DNA: TGTGCCAGCGCGCAGGACAGCCGCAATCAGCCCCAGCATTTT. This gives the protein CASAQDSRNQPQHF.

The chain joins TRBV28 to TRBJ2-1; TRBD2 agrees at 14 bases. Germline lookup yields CDR1 MDHEN and CDR2 SYDVKM. V gave up 5 bases and J gave up 12 bases; unmatched junction bases: 9. The CDR3 covers 15 residues. The CDR3 region is CASSALGTSGSRQFF. CDR3 bases: TGTGCCAGCAGTGCCCTCGGGACTAGCGGGAGTCGGCAGTTCTTC. Full variable domain (remainder filled in from reference TRBV28 and TRBJ2-1): DVKVTQSSRYLVKRTGEKVFLECVQDMDHENMFWYRQDPGLGLRLIYFSYDVKMKEKGDIPEGYSVSREKKERFSLILESASTNQTSMYLCASSALGTSGSRQFFGPGTRLTVL.

The V gene is TRBV7-3, the J gene TRBJ2-5; D is possibly TRBD1 (5 bases). Trimming took 5 bases from V and 0 from J, leaving 7 bases between them. The germline V gene has CDR1 SGHTA and CDR2 FQGTGA. This CDR3 has 13 residues. The CDR3 DNA reads as TGTGCCAGCAGCCTGGGGCACCAAGAGACCCAGTACTTC. Translating gives CASSLGHQETQYF.

This clone was counted between two and nine times. This chain uses TRBV7-2 with TRBJ1-4; 10 bases line up with TRBD1. The CDR3 is made up of 14 amino acids. The ends lost 1 base at V and 7 bases at J; junction bases unmatched: 0. CDR1 and CDR2 (germline): SGHTA, FQGNSA. CDR3: CASSLGQGAEKLFF. The CDR3 bases are TGTGCCAGCAGCTTAGGACAGGGGGCTGAAAAACTGTTTTTT.